The 19 T cell receptor beta chains reported below all come from one sample, sequenced in a study of identical twins. TCRdb redid the calling of the 5' RACE reads with MiXCR, one entry per CDR3 protein. The data contain around 1.7 million distinct CDR3 sequences, less than 35% of them singletons. The specimen was cord blood. The receptors derive from a newborn girl in good health.

The table lists this clonotype with a few counts. The chain joins TRBV28 to TRBJ1-6; no firm D call. The length of the CDR3 is 16 residues. Trimming removed 2 bases from V and 4 bases from J, with 12 bases in between. Germline-derived CDR1 and CDR2 are MDHEN and SYDVKM. The CDR3 loop is CASSLPQNSYNSPLHF. DNA for the CDR3: TGTGCCAGCAGTTTACCCCAGAACAGTTATAATTCACCCCTCCACTTT.

Ten or more counts support this clonotype. The V and J genes are TRBV6-5 and TRBJ1-2; the D gene is possibly TRBD1 (6 bases). The CDR3 runs to 16 residues. V was clipped by 7 bases and J by 4 bases, with 22 bases between them. Germline CDR1 reads MNHEY; CDR2 reads SVGAGI. The DNA for the CDR3 is TGTGCCAGCACCCGAGACATTTTAGGGGGGATCTATGGCTACACCTTC. Its protein is CASTRDILGGIYGYTF.

CDR3: CASSFSLRTTQFYNEQFF. DNA of the CDR3: TGTGCCAGCAGCTTTAGTTTGAGGACTACCCAATTCTACAATGAGCAGTTCTTC. The J gene is TRBJ2-1, the V gene TRBV7-2, with D perhaps TRBD2 (6 bases). The CDR3 totals 18 residues. The V gene's germline CDR1 is SGHTA and CDR2 FQGNSA. V lost 3 bases and J lost 3, with 21 bases in between.

The genes are TRBV10-3 and TRBJ1-6; TRBD1 matches at 7 bases. The V segment lost 0 bases and the J segment 4 bases; nucleotides outside the gene matches: 6. This CDR3 comprises 17 residues. The germline CDR1 and CDR2 sequences are ENHRY and SYGVKD. The CDR3 protein is CAISESPGTDYNSPLHF. CDR3 coding DNA: TGTGCCATCAGTGAGTCCCCCGGGACAGATTATAATTCACCCCTCCACTTT.

J is TRBJ2-6 and V is TRBV15; 12 bases are shared with TRBD2. The CDR3 is made up of 21 amino acids. CDR1 is LNHNV and CDR2 is YYDKDF in the germline V gene (reference sequence). J was trimmed by 0 bases and V by 1 base; bases with no gene match: 10. CDR3 in amino acids: CATSRGLLAGGLSSGANVLTF. CDR3 bases: TGTGCCACCAGCAGAGGTCTCCTAGCGGGAGGGCTGAGCTCTGGGGCCAACGTCCTGACTTTC.

The chain couples TRBV13 to TRBJ1-4; the D is unclear. Trimming cost V 5 bases and J 8 bases, with 15 bases left between them. The germline V gene encodes CDR1 PRHDT and CDR2 FYEKMQ (reference sequence). This CDR3 has 14 residues. The DNA for the CDR3 is TGTGCCAGCAGCCCTGATAGGTTTGGGGAAAAACTGTTTTTT. This codes for CASSPDRFGEKLFF.

The table lists this clonotype with a few counts. The J gene is TRBJ1-6, the V gene TRBV12-3 or TRBV12-4; D ambiguous. This CDR3 has 13 amino acids. V gave up 6 bases and J gave up 1 base, with 4 bases separating them. The CDR3 is CASSGSYNSPLHF. In nucleotides, the CDR3 is TGTGCCAGCAGCGGGTCCTATAATTCACCCCTCCACTTT.

About this clonotype: At one boundary the junction diverges from the germline segment, which might be a read error. The gene calls are TRBV20-1 and TRBJ2-1, with 7 bases aligning to TRBD2. Germline V gives CDR1 DFQATT, CDR2 SNEGSKA (reference sequence). CDR3 length equals 14 residues. The CDR3 nucleotides read TGCAGTGCTAGAGAACGGGGGGTCTACAATGGGCAGTTCTTC. This codes for CSARERGVYNGQFF.

The sample holds many counts of this clonotype. The V and J genes are TRBV4-2 and TRBJ2-1; the match to TRBD2 covers 7 bases. Germline V gives CDR1 LGHNA, CDR2 YNFKEQ. J was trimmed by 8 bases and V by 2 bases; bases with no gene match: 9. This CDR3 comprises 15 residues. The CDR3 DNA sequence: TGTGCCAGCAGCCAAAGGGACTACCCTTGGGATGAGCAGTTCTTC. It is translated as CASSQRDYPWDEQFF.

This clonotype appeared a few times. This chain links TRBV12-3 or TRBV12-4 with TRBJ2-4; 10 positions agree with TRBD1. The trim removed 6 bases at V and 13 bases at J, leaving 9 bases unmatched. The CDR3 totals 13 residues. CDR3 bases: TGTGCCAGCAGCTTTGACAGGGGGCGGGAGCAGTACTTC. It specifies CASSFDRGREQYF.

The chain couples TRBV28 to TRBJ1-4; no clear D gene. Per the germline V gene, CDR1 is MDHEN and CDR2 is SYDVKM. The CDR3 has 19 amino acids. Trimming took off 3 bases at V and 0 bases at J, with 20 bases between the two ends. CDR3 protein: CASSLPGKNLFPTNEKLFF. CDR3 DNA: TGTGCCAGCAGTTTGCCGGGGAAAAACCTCTTCCCAACTAATGAAAAACTGTTTTTT.

The chain combines TRBV20-1 with TRBJ2-5, with 8 bases matching TRBD1. The CDR3 runs to 14 residues. Losses at the gene ends were 2 bases for V and 3 bases for J; bases not matched to a gene: 5. From germline, CDR1 is DFQATT and CDR2 SNEGSKA (reference sequence). The CDR3 loop is CSARPYRGEETQYF. The CDR3 DNA reads as TGCAGTGCTAGACCCTACAGGGGGGAAGAGACCCAGTACTTC.

Note on this clonotype: This could be a read error, since a much larger clone is one nucleotide away. The chain has TRBV27 and TRBJ1-2; 7 nucleotides align to TRBD1. CDR3 length: 12 amino acids. Germline loops: CDR1 MNHEY, CDR2 SMNVEV (reference sequence). V was pared by 6 bases and J by 4 bases, with 2 bases of the junction left unmatched. The CDR3 protein is CASRTGRYGYTF. The DNA of the CDR3 is TGTGCCAGCAGGACAGGGCGCTATGGCTACACCTTC.

V gene TRBV2 combines with J gene TRBJ2-3; tentatively, D is TRBD1 (6 bases). Trimming removed 5 bases at V and 5 bases at J, with 17 bases between. Germline loops: CDR1 SNHLY, CDR2 FYNNEI. This CDR3 comprises 15 residues. CDR3 nucleotide sequence: TGTGCCAGCAGTTATCGTCAGGCAGGGGAAGATACGCAGTATTTT. This sequence encodes CASSYRQAGEDTQYF.

The gene calls are TRBV5-5 and TRBJ1-5; 7 nucleotides match TRBD1. The length of the CDR3 is 15 residues. V shed 3 bases, J shed 4 bases, and the junction held 7 bases outside the gene matches. The germline V gene has CDR1 SGHKS and CDR2 YYEKEE (reference sequence). The CDR3: CASSWGTELNQPQHF. CDR3 sequence (DNA): TGTGCCAGCAGCTGGGGGACAGAGTTGAATCAGCCCCAGCATTTT.

This sequence joins TRBV27 and TRBJ2-1; 9 bases line up with TRBD1. V shed 9 bases and J 7 bases; nucleotides not matched to a gene: 7. Germline V gene data show CDR1 as MNHEY and CDR2 as SMNVEV (reference sequence). The length of the CDR3 is 13 residues. The CDR3 coding sequence is TGTGCCAGTCGACAGGGGGTTAGGAATGAGCAGTTCTTC. Residues: CASRQGVRNEQFF.

The chain links TRBV2 to TRBJ2-5, with D possibly TRBD1 on 6 matching bases. Germline V CDR1 and CDR2: SNHLY, FYNNEI. The CDR3 loop spans 12 amino acids. The ends were cut back, 6 bases at V and 5 bases at J, with 10 bases in the middle. The CDR3 nucleotides are TGTGCCAGCAGCGGGACACCCGAGACCCAGTACTTC. As protein: CASSGTPETQYF.

This clonotype was seen repeatedly, ten times or more. This chain uses TRBV7-2 with TRBJ2-7; 13 bases align to TRBD2. Trimming removed 5 bases from V and 2 bases from J; junction bases left unmatched: 3. In germline, CDR1 is SGHTA, CDR2 FQGNSA. The CDR3 is made up of 15 amino acids. The CDR3 nucleotides are TGTGCCAGCAGCGCCGGACTAGCGGGAGCCTACGAGCAGTACTTC. It translates to CASSAGLAGAYEQYF.

DNA of the CDR3: TGTGCCAGCAGTGATCCACCGGGACAGCCTTACAATGAGCAGTTCTTC. Translating gives CASSDPPGQPYNEQFF. The chain has TRBV25-1 and TRBJ2-1; TRBD1 agrees at 7 bases. The V and J ends lost 3 bases and 4 bases, in that order; junction bases with no gene match: 9. CDR3 size: 16 residues. Germline-derived CDR1 and CDR2 are MGHDK and SYGVNS.